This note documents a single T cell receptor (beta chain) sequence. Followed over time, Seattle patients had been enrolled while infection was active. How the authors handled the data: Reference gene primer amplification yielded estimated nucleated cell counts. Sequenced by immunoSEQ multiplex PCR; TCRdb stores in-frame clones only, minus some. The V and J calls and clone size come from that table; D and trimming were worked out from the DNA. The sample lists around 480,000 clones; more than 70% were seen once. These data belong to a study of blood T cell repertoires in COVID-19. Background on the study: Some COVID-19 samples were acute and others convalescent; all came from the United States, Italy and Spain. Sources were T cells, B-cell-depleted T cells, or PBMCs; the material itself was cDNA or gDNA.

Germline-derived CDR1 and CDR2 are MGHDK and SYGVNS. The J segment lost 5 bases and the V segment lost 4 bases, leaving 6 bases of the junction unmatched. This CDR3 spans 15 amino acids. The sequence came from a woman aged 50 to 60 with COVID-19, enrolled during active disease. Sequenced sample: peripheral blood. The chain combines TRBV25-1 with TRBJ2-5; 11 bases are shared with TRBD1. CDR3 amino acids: CASSGWTGGDETQYF. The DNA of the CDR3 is TGTGCCAGCAGTGGATGGACAGGGGGCGACGAGACCCAGTACTTC.